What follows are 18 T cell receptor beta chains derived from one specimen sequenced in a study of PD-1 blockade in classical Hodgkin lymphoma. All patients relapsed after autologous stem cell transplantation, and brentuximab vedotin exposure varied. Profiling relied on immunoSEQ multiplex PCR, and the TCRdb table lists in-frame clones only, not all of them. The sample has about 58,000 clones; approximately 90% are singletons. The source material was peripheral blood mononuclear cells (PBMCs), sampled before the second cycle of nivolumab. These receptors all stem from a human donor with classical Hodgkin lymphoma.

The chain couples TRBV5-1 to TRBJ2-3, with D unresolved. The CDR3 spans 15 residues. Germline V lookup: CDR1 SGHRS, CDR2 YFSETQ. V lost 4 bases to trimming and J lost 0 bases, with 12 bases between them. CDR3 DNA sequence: TGCGCCAGCAGCGAGTACTTAACTAGCACAGATACGCAGTATTTT. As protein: CASSEYLTSTDTQYF.

CDR3 loop: CASSGRSGGDTEAFF. DNA of the CDR3: TGCGCCAGCAGCGGTCGTAGCGGGGGGGACACTGAAGCTTTCTTT. The chain links TRBV5-1 to TRBJ1-1, with D perhaps TRBD1 (5 bases). Germline V lookup: CDR1 SGHRS, CDR2 YFSETQ. V was cut by 4 bases and J by 3 bases, with 16 bases left in between. This CDR3 has 15 residues.

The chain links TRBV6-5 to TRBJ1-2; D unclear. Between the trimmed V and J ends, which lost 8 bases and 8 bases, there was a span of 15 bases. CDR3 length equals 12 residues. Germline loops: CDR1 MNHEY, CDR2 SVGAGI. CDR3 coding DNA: TGTGCCAGCGGGCAAGATGGCATCGGCTACACCTTC. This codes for CASGQDGIGYTF.

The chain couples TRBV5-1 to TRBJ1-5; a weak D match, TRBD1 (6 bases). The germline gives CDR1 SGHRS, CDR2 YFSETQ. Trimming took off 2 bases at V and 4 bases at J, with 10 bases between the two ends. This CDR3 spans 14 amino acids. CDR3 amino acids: CASSFDRINQPQHF. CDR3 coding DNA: TGCGCCAGCAGCTTTGACAGGATAAATCAGCCCCAGCATTTT.

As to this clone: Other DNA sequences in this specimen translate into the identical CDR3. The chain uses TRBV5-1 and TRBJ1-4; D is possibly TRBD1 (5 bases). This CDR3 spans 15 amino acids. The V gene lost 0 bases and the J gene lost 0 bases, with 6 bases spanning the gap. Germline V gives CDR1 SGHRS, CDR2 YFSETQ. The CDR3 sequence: CASSLVGATNEKLFF. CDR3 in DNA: TGCGCCAGCAGCTTGGTGGGGGCAACTAATGAAAAACTGTTTTTT.

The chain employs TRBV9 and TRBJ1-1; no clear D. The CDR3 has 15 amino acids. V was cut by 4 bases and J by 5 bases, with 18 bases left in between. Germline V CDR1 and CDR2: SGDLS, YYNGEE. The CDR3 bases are TGTGCCAGCAGCCAAGTAGTAGGTGTAGGGACTGAAGCTTTCTTT. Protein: CASSQVVGVGTEAFF.

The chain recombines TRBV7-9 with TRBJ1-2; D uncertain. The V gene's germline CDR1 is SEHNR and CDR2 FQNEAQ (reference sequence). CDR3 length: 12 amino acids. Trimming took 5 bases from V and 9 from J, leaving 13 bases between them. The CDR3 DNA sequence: TGTGCCAGCAGCCCCCAGGCACCTCGCTACACCTTC. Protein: CASSPQAPRYTF.

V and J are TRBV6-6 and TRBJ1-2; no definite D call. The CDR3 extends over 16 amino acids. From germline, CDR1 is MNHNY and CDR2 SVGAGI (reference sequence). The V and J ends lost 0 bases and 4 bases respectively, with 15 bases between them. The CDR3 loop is CASSYSGSLSLYGYTF. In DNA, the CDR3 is TGTGCCAGCAGTTACTCTGGGAGTTTGTCCCTCTATGGCTACACCTTC.

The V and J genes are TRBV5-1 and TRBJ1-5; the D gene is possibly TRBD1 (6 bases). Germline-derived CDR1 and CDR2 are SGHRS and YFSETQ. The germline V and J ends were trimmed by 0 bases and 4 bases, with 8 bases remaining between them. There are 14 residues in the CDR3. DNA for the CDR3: TGCGCCAGCAGCTTGGAGGGGACAAATCAGCCCCAGCATTTT. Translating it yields CASSLEGTNQPQHF.

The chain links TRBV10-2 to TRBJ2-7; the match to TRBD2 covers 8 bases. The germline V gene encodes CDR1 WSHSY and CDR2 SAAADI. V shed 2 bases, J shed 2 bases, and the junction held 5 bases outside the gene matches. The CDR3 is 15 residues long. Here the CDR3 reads CASSEPRGGAYEQYF. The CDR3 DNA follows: TGCGCCAGCAGTGAGCCTCGGGGGGGAGCCTACGAGCAGTACTTC.

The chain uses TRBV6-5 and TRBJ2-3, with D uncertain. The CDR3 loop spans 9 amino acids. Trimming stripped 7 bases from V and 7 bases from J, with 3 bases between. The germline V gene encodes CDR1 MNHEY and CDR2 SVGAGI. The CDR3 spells CASKHTQYF. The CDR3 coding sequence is TGTGCCAGCAAACATACGCAGTATTTT.

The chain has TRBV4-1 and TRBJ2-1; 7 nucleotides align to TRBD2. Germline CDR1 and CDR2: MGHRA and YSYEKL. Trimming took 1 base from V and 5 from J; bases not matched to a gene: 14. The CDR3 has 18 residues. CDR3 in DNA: TGCGCCAGCAGCCAAGCATGGGGGGGAGTGGGGCCTAACAATGAGCAGTTCTTC. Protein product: CASSQAWGGVGPNNEQFF.

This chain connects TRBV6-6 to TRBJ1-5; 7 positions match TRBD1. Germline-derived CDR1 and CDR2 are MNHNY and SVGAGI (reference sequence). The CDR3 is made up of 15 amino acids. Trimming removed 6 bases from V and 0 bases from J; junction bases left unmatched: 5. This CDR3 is CASSQGGSSNQPQHF. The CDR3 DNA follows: TGTGCCAGCAGCCAGGGGGGGAGTAGCAATCAGCCCCAGCATTTT.

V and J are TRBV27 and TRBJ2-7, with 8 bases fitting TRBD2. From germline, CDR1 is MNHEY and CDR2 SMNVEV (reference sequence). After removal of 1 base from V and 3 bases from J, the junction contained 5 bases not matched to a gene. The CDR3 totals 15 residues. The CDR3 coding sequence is TGTGCCAGCAGTTTATTAGGCGGGGGGATCTACGAGCAGTACTTC. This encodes CASSLLGGGIYEQYF.

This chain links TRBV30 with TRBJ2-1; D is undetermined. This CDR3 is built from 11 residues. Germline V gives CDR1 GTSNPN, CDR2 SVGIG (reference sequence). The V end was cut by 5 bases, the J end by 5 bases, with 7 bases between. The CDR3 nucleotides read TGTGCCTGGGGGATGAACAATGAGCAGTTCTTC. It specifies CAWGMNNEQFF.

The CDR3 protein is CASSFPGSGQPQHF. The CDR3 DNA sequence: TGTGCCAGCAGCTTCCCGGGAAGTGGTCAGCCCCAGCATTTT. The gene calls are TRBV7-9 and TRBJ1-5; no clear D. V was cut by 3 bases and J by 6 bases, with 12 bases left in between. The CDR3 spans 14 residues. Germline V CDR1 and CDR2: SEHNR, FQNEAQ (reference sequence).

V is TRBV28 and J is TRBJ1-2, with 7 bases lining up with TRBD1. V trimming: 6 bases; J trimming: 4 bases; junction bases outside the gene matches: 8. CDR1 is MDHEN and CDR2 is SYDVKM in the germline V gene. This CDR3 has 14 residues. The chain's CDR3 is CASRAGTAIYGYTF. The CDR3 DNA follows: TGTGCCAGCAGAGCCGGGACAGCAATCTATGGCTACACCTTC.

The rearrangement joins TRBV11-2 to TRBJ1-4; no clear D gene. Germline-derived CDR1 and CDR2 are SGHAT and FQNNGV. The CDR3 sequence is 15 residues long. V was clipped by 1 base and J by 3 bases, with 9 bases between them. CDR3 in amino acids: CASSLGIQSNEKLFF. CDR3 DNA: TGTGCCAGCAGCTTAGGTATCCAGTCTAATGAAAAACTGTTTTTT.